What follows are 14 T cell receptor beta chains derived from one specimen sequenced in a study of blood T cell repertoires in COVID-19. Sequenced by immunoSEQ multiplex PCR; TCRdb stores in-frame clones only, minus some. The table lists about 58,000 clones, 75% to 85% of them singletons. Sequences were obtained from peripheral blood. The receptors here all came from a man between 60 and 75 years old with COVID-19, enrolled during active disease.

The chain is built from TRBV13 and TRBJ2-3; 10 bases align to TRBD2. The CDR3 is 16 amino acids. The V gene's germline CDR1 is PRHDT and CDR2 FYEKMQ (reference sequence). The trim removed 5 bases at V and 2 bases at J, leaving 7 bases unmatched. CDR3 coding DNA: TGTGCCAGCAGCGGAACTAGCGGGGCGTACACAGATACGCAGTATTTT. This codes for CASSGTSGAYTDTQYF. Filled out from reference TRBV13 and TRBJ2-3, the complete variable domain reads AAGVIQSPRHLIKEKRETATLKCYPIPRHDTVYWYQQGPGQDPQFLISFYEKMQSDKGSIPDRFSAQQFSDYHSELNMSSLELGDSALYFCASSGTSGAYTDTQYFGPGTRLTVL.

The genes are TRBV7-2 and TRBJ2-2; TRBD2 might be the D (6 bases). V was pared by 1 base and J by 5 bases, with 14 bases between. Germline CDR1 reads SGHTA; CDR2 reads FQGNSA. CDR3 length: 16 residues. CDR3 nucleotides: TGTGCCAGCAGCTTAGAAGGGGCAGGGAGGACCGGGGAGCTGTTTTTT. Its protein is CASSLEGAGRTGELFF. The variable domain in full, completed from reference TRBV7-2 and TRBJ2-2, reads GAGVSQSPSNKVTEKGKDVELRCDPISGHTALYWYRQSLGQGLEFLIYFQGNSAPDKSGLPSDRFSAERTGGSVSTLTIQRTQQEDSAVYLCASSLEGAGRTGELFFGEGSRLTVL.

V gene TRBV5-1 combines with J gene TRBJ2-7; D gene unclear. Trimming left V 0 bases short and J 3 bases short, with 10 bases between. The germline V gene encodes CDR1 SGHRS and CDR2 YFSETQ. There are 14 residues in the CDR3. CDR3 sequence: CASSLGSGIYEQYF. In DNA, the CDR3 is TGCGCCAGCAGCTTGGGTTCAGGTATCTACGAGCAGTACTTC.

This clone was recorded a few times. This chain uses TRBV11-2 with TRBJ1-1; D is ambiguous. Germline CDR1 SGHAT, CDR2 FQNNGV. The CDR3 runs to 12 residues. Trimming shortened V by 5 bases and J by 4 bases, and 8 bases separated the two germline ends. This chain's CDR3 is CASSRVSTEAFF. In DNA, the CDR3 is TGTGCCAGCAGCCGGGTCAGCACTGAAGCTTTCTTT.

The rearrangement links TRBV11-2 to TRBJ1-5, with 7 positions matching TRBD1. The CDR3 covers 14 residues. V shed 5 bases, J shed 10 bases, and the junction held 11 bases outside the gene matches. Per germline, CDR1 SGHAT and CDR2 FQNNGV. The CDR3 coding sequence is TGTGCCAGCAGCCCCGACAGGGATAGGGGACCCCAGCATTTT. It translates to CASSPDRDRGPQHF.

This chain uses TRBV12-3 or TRBV12-4 with TRBJ1-2; D possibly corresponds to TRBD1 (5 bases). The CDR3 has 13 amino acids. Trimming removed 6 bases at V and 2 bases at J, with 10 bases between. CDR3 protein: CASSHRGNYGYTF. CDR3 coding DNA: TGTGCCAGCAGCCATAGGGGAAACTATGGCTACACCTTC.

This chain uses TRBV6-6 with TRBJ2-5; weak D call: TRBD1 (7 bases). This CDR3 contains 15 residues. Trimming shortened V by 6 bases and J by 4 bases, and 18 bases separated the two germline ends. Germline loops: CDR1 MNHNY, CDR2 SVGAGI (reference sequence). The CDR3: CASRDTSGGLETQYF. The CDR3 DNA reads TGTGCCAGCAGGGACACCTCAGGGGGGCTAGAGACCCAGTACTTC.

CDR3 sequence (DNA): TGTGCCAGCAGCCCTTGGCTGCCAGAGAACACTGAAGCTTTCTTT. Translation: CASSPWLPENTEAFF. The rearrangement joins TRBV7-6 to TRBJ1-1; no clear D. The ends were cut back, 5 bases at V and 1 base at J, with 14 bases in the middle. Germline V lookup: CDR1 SGHVS, CDR2 FNYEAQ. The CDR3 covers 15 residues.

The chain carries TRBV7-3 and TRBJ2-2; the D gene is possibly TRBD2 (6 bases). The CDR3 has 16 residues. V lost 0 bases, J lost 5 bases, and 13 bases lay in between. Germline V gene data show CDR1 as SGHTA and CDR2 as FQGTGA. CDR3 DNA sequence: TGTGCCAGCAGCTTAACGCGGGACCTGGGGACCGGGGAGCTGTTTTTT. It specifies CASSLTRDLGTGELFF. The entire variable domain, with the rest obtained from reference TRBV7-3 and TRBJ2-2, is as follows: GAGVSQTPSNKVTEKGKYVELRCDPISGHTALYWYRQSLGQGPEFLIYFQGTGAADDSGLPNDRFFAVRPEGSVSTLKIQRTERGDSAVYLCASSLTRDLGTGELFFGEGSRLTVL.

V and J are TRBV12-3 or TRBV12-4 and TRBJ1-2, with TRBD1 identical over 7 bases. CDR3 length: 12 residues. J lost 8 bases, V lost 5 bases, and 5 bases had no gene match. CDR3 sequence: CASSLQQGGYTF. The DNA of the CDR3 is TGTGCCAGCAGTCTCCAACAGGGGGGCTACACCTTC.

The chain recombines TRBV6-5 with TRBJ1-5; D is uncertain. Looked up from germline, CDR1 is MNHEY and CDR2 is SVGAGI. The germline V and J ends were trimmed by 0 bases and 6 bases, with 6 bases remaining between them. The CDR3 is 13 residues long. CDR3 sequence: CASSYSRVQPQHF. The CDR3 DNA is TGTGCCAGCAGTTACTCCCGAGTTCAGCCCCAGCATTTT.

This chain uses TRBV6-6 with TRBJ1-1; possibly TRBD1 for D (5 bases). Germline CDR1 reads MNHNY; CDR2 reads SVGAGI (reference sequence). Deletions cut 3 bases from V and 5 bases from J, with 19 bases between. This CDR3 has 16 residues. The CDR3 reads CASSYGAGGGGTEAFF. CDR3 bases: TGTGCCAGCAGTTATGGGGCGGGGGGTGGCGGGACTGAAGCTTTCTTT.

The chain couples TRBV29-1 to TRBJ1-3; 7 nucleotides align to TRBD1. The germline gives CDR1 SQVTM, CDR2 ANQGSEA. V was pared by 6 bases and J by 2 bases, with 10 bases of the junction left unmatched. This CDR3 spans 15 amino acids. CDR3 residues: CSVPLGTEAGNTIYF. The CDR3 bases are TGCAGCGTGCCTTTGGGGACAGAAGCTGGAAACACCATATATTTT. Full variable domain (remainder filled in from reference TRBV29-1 and TRBJ1-3): SAVISQKPSRDICQRGTSLTIQCQVDSQVTMMFWYRQQPGQSLTLIATANQGSEATYESGFVIDKFPISRPNLTFSTLTVSNMSPEDSSIYLCSVPLGTEAGNTIYFGEGSWLTVV.

The V gene is TRBV15, the J gene TRBJ2-1, with TRBD1 matching over 8 bases. The CDR3 is 16 residues long. Germline assignment: CDR1 LNHNV and CDR2 YYDKDF (reference sequence). V dropped 7 bases and J dropped 4; count of bases not matched to a gene: 12. CDR3 DNA sequence: TGTGCCACCACAACCTCCAGGGGGCCTGGGTACAATGAGCAGTTCTTC. Translating it yields CATTTSRGPGYNEQFF.